This T cell receptor (beta chain) was sequenced during a study of control samples from healthy donors and cancer patients (dated by TCRdb to about 2020). The germline V gene supplies CDR1 SQVTM and CDR2 ANQGSEA. V is cut back by 6 bases and J by 6 bases, with 7 bases in the junction unmatched. Its CDR3 holds 13 amino acids, cysteine through phenylalanine. CDR3 DNA is the only sequence kept; it has 39 bases, read in frame from the first base. Library prep was done by the immunoSEQ multiplex PCR assay. This immuneACCESS table, as held by TCRdb, lists in-frame sequences with V and J called but not all clones. Of the missing ones, under half trace to an unresolved V gene in checked studies; the others have no known cause. The sample includes approximately 69,000 clones, with approximately 89% observed a single time. Clones ranked in the top ten supply less than 6% of the sample. Regarding this clone: It has no known antigen specificity. No base-level quality is on record; no much larger clone is a single base apart.

The receptor was derived from a man aged 55 to 70 with colorectal cancer. The chain is assembled from TRBV29-1 and TRBJ2-5, with 10 central nucleotides matching TRBD2. Sequenced material: PBMCs. This receptor has the CDR3 CSVQRGGPQTQYF. The nucleotides read TGCAGCGTCCAGCGGGGGGGCCCCCAGACCCAGTACTTC.